Below, one T cell receptor beta chain is given with its context. Its antigen is currently unknown. Produced via immunoSEQ multiplex PCR; TCRdb's table is partial and in-frame only. The sample shows 750,000 to 1,000,000 clones, 85% to 95% of them seen only once. This CDR3 has 14 amino acids. Trimming shortened V by 0 bases and J by 3 bases, and 10 bases separated the two germline ends. The V gene's germline CDR1 is SGHRS and CDR2 YFSETQ. This specimen belongs to a study of shared clonotypes between healthy human individuals. Study-wide findings and caveats: Rarefaction analysis demonstrated incomplete sorted-subset sequencing notwithstanding large depth.

Naive CD8 cells comprised CD45RO-negative, CCR7-positively selected cells, excluding terminally differentiated effector memory CD45RA+ cells. The sequence derives from a man younger than 45 in good health. The rearrangement links TRBV5-1 to TRBJ2-7, with D possibly matching TRBD2 (6 bases). Input material: naive CD8+ T cells sorted from blood. The CDR3 sequence is CASSLAGTHYEQYF. Here the CDR3 DNA reads TGCGCCAGCAGCTTGGCCGGGACTCACTACGAGCAGTACTTC. Full variable domain (rest looked up from reference TRBV5-1 and TRBJ2-7): KAGVTQTPRYLIKTRGQQVTLSCSPISGHRSVSWYQQTPGQGLQFLFEYFSETQRNKGNFPGRFSGRQFSNSRSEMNVSTLELGDSALYLCASSLAGTHYEQYFGPGTRLTVT.